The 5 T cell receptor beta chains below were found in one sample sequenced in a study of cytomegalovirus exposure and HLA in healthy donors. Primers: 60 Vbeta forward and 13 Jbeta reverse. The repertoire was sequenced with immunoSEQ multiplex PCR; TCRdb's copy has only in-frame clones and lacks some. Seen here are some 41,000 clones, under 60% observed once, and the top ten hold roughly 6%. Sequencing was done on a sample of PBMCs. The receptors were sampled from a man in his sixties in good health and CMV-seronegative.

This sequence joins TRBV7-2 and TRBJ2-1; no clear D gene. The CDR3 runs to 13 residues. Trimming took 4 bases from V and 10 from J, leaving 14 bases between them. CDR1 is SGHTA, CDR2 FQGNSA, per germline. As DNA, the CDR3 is TGTGCCAGCAGCTCCCAACCGCGGCGGGAGCAGTTCTTC. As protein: CASSSQPRREQFF.

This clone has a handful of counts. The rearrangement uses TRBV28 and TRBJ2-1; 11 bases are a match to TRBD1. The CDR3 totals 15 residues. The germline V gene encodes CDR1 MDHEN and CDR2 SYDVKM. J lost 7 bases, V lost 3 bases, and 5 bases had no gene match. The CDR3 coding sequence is TGTGCCAGCAGTTTCGGACAGGGGGCTTGGAATGAGCAGTTCTTC. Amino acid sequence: CASSFGQGAWNEQFF.

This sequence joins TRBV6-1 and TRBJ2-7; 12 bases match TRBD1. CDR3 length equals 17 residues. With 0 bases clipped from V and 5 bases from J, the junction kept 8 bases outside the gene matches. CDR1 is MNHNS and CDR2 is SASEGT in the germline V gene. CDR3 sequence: CASSEAKWGQGADEQYF. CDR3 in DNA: TGTGCCAGCAGTGAAGCCAAATGGGGACAGGGGGCGGACGAGCAGTACTTC.

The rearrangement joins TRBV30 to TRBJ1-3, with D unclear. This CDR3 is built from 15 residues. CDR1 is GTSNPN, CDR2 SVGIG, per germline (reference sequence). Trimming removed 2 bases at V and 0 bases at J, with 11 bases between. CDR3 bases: TGTGCCTGGAGTATGGGCCGGTCCTCTGGAAACACCATATATTTT. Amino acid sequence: CAWSMGRSSGNTIYF.

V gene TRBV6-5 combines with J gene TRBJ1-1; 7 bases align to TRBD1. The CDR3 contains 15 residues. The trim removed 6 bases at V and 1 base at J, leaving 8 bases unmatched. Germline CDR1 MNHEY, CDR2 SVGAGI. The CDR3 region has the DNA TGTGCCAGCAGACACTGGGGACAGACGAACACTGAAGCTTTCTTT. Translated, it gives CASRHWGQTNTEAFF.